The sequence of this TCR beta chain was determined in a study of CD8+ T cells in alopecia areata. Whole-study context: Treated individuals took tofacitinib by mouth, 5 to 10 mg twice daily. The drug, tofacitinib, lasted 6 to 18 months, followed by 6 months off drug. Points from the study as a whole: The study found that many expanded lesional clones persisted in scalp and blood during tofacitinib.

Concerning this clone itself: Antigen unknown.

In each case, RNA was isolated and then reverse transcribed into cDNA as the sequencing template. Sequenced by immunoSEQ multiplex PCR; TCRdb stores in-frame clones only, minus some. The sample holds 190,000 or so clones, under 60% seen once. The CDR3 is 14 residues long. Germline V gene sequence: CDR1 MGHRA, CDR2 YSYEKL. J gave up 5 bases and V 3 bases, and 4 bases lay outside the gene matches. Treatment here: oral pan-JAK inhibitor, 5-10 mg twice daily. Alopecia areata patients provided lesional scalp punch biopsies and peripheral blood, both collected for the study. This sample comprised CD8+ T cells sorted from blood, obtained at week 24, from a patient treated with tofacitinib. The source of this sequence is a human donor with alopecia areata. This rearrangement joins TRBV4-1 to TRBJ2-7, with 10 bases that match TRBD1. Written as DNA, the CDR3 is TGCGCCAGCAGCCATGACAGGGGGCTTAACGAGCAGTACTTC. Residues: CASSHDRGLNEQYF.